This T cell receptor beta chain was obtained from a study of human T cells and chemical hapten exposure. This clonotype was counted at least ten times. Trimming took off 3 bases at V and 1 base at J, with 15 bases between the two ends. Germline assignment: CDR1 KGHSH and CDR2 LQKENI. The CDR3 has 17 amino acids. Time point indicated: patch test 1, 2 weeks after DPC sensitization. Treatment meaning: therapeutic diphenylcyclopropenone sensitization with weekly scalp DPC. TCRdb itself ran the RACE reads through MiXCR, one entry per CDR3 protein. The data contain 85,000 or so distinct CDR3 sequences, around 11% of them singletons.

The TCR originated in a woman aged 45-59 years with alopecia areata. Some clones in this sample may be carry-over from other donors' samples. The chain couples TRBV18 to TRBJ2-2; perhaps TRBD1 as D (5 bases). Sequences were derived from whole blood, sampled in connection with sensitization to the hapten diphenylcyclopropenone (DPC). The CDR3 DNA reads as TGTGCCAGCTCACCCAAGCAGGGCTGGGGGAACACCGGGGAGCTGTTTTTT. Translating it yields CASSPKQGWGNTGELFF.